This TCR beta chain was obtained from a study of cytomegalovirus exposure and HLA in healthy donors. In the PCR, 60 Vbeta and 13 Jbeta primers were used. TCRdb keeps only in-frame clones here, not all; method: immunoSEQ multiplex PCR. The sample gives roughly 52,000 clones, about four fifths of which show up once; roughly 1.5% is in the top ten. Comment on this clone: As yet, its antigen is unknown.

J lost 5 bases, V lost 5 bases, and 6 bases had no gene match. The CDR3 sequence is 14 residues long. Per the germline V gene, CDR1 is SEHNR and CDR2 is FQNEAQ (reference sequence). While unrecorded immune exposures were likely, the donors were nominally healthy when sampled. Study-wide results and caveats: HLA alleles showed associations with fewer than 20,000 TCR beta sequences in a later analysis, at a 0.05 false discovery rate.

The sequence was obtained from a female donor in good health and CMV-seronegative. The chain is built from TRBV7-9 and TRBJ2-1; 7 nucleotides agree with TRBD2. Sample: PBMCs. CDR3 region: CASSKASGHNEQFF. The CDR3 DNA reads TGTGCCAGCAGCAAGGCTAGCGGACACAATGAGCAGTTCTTC.